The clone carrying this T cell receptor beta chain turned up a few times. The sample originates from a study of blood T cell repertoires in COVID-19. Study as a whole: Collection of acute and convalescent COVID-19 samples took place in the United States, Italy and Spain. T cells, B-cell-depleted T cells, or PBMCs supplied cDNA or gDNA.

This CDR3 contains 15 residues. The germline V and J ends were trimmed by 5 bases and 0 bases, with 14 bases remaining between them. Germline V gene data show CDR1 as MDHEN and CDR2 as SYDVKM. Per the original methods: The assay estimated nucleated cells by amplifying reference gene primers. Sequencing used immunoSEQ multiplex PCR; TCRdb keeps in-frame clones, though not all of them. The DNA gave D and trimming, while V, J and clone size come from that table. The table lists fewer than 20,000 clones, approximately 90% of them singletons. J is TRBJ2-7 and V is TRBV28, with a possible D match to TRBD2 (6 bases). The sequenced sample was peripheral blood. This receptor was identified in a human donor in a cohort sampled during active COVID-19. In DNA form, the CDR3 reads TGTGCCAGCAGTCCAGGGACTGCTAGCTCCTACGAGCAGTACTTC. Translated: CASSPGTASSYEQYF.